Reported below is one T cell receptor (beta chain). The authors' processing: By means of reference gene primer amplification, nucleated cell counts were estimated. Measured with immunoSEQ multiplex PCR; TCRdb has only the in-frame clones, and not every one. The D gene and trimming were derived from the DNA, and the V and J assignments and clone size from that table. Among about 87,000 clones listed, around four fifths were seen once. Trimming took 2 bases from V and 0 from J, leaving 12 bases between them. In germline, CDR1 is SGHKS, CDR2 YYEKEE (reference sequence). The CDR3 is made up of 16 amino acids. These data belong to a study of blood T cell repertoires in COVID-19.

The chain links TRBV5-5 to TRBJ1-5; a weak D match, TRBD1 (5 bases). Specimen: peripheral blood. This TCR was recovered from a woman in her seventies with acute or convalescent COVID-19. The CDR3 region has the DNA TGTGCCAGCAGCTTAGGGGCCGGTTATAGCAATCAGCCCCAGCATTTT. Amino acid sequence: CASSLGAGYSNQPQHF.